The text below deals with one TCR beta chain. The time point is: baseline, week 1 (first vaccination visit). Noted treatment: pre-vaccination baseline after standard-of-care therapy. Tumors from donors were new WHO grade 3 or 4 IDH1-mutant astrocytomas with ATRX loss. The CDR3 length is 15 residues. Trimming took 4 bases from V and 4 from J; bases not matched to a gene: 7. Germline CDR1 reads SGHRS; CDR2 reads YFSETQ. The data stem from a study of a mutant IDH1 vaccine in newly diagnosed glioma. TCRdb keeps only in-frame clones here, not all; method: immunoSEQ multiplex PCR. The sample lists about 46,000 clones; 86% were seen once.

The material sequenced was PBMCs, taken from a glioma patient treated with radiotherapy, temozolomide or both. This chain links TRBV5-1 with TRBJ1-2; 10 bases align to TRBD1. The source is a man aged 35 to 55 with glioma. The CDR3 DNA is TGCGCCAGCAGCCCCCCTGGGGACAGGGGCTATGGCTACACCTTC. Amino acid sequence: CASSPPGDRGYGYTF.